This TCR beta chain was sequenced for a study of CD8 T cells in ankylosing spondylitis. In its sample, this clonotype was seen a few times. The antigen remains undetermined. Study-wide results and limits: Ankylosing spondylitis blood seemed to carry a telltale TCR beta motif made of fewer than ten highly homologous variants.

This CDR3 has 14 residues. V dropped 2 bases and J dropped 7; count of bases not matched to a gene: 6. The germline V gene encodes CDR1 SGHRS and CDR2 YFSETQ. TCRdb used MiXCR to reprocess the 5' RACE reads, holding one entry per CDR3 protein. The table lists about 700,000 distinct CDR3 sequences, 15% to 20% of them singletons, with about 20% in the top ten. This sequence was found in a male donor with ankylosing spondylitis. The sequenced sample was blood, either unsorted or a sorted T cell fraction (not recorded which). V and J are TRBV5-1 and TRBJ2-1; 7 bases line up with TRBD2. The CDR3 protein is CASSFGAGTNEQFF. CDR3 bases: TGCGCCAGCAGCTTCGGAGCGGGAACGAATGAGCAGTTCTTC.